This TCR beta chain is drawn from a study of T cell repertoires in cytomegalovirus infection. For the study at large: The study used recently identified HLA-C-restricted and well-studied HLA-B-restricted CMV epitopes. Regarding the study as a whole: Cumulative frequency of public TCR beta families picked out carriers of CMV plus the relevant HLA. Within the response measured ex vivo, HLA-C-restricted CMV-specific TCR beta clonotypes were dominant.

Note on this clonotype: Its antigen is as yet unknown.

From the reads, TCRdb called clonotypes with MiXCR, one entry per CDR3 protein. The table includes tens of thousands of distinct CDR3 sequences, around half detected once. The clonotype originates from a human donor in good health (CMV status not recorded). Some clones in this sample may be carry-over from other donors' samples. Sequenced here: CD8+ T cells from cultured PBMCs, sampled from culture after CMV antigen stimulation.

The CDR3 loop reads CASSIDHGWAGELFF. The CDR3 DNA is TGTGCCAGTAGTATAGATCACGGTTGGGCCGGGGAGCTGTTTTTT. The chain joins TRBV19 to TRBJ2-2; no clear D gene. Germline CDR1 and CDR2: LNHDA and SQIVND (reference sequence). The ends were cut back, 0 bases at V and 6 bases at J, with 11 bases in the middle. This CDR3 has 15 amino acids.